This TCR beta chain originates from a study of identical twins' blood T cells. Six healthy women, forming three identical twin pairs, donated samples. Study conclusions and caveats: Abundant TCRbeta CDR3s overlapped more between twins than with unrelated donors.

With 0 bases removed from V and 3 bases from J, the gap between germline ends came to 8 bases. Germline values: CDR1 WNHNN, CDR2 SYGVQD (reference sequence). There are 14 residues in the CDR3. Both ends of each TCR cDNA library bore sample-specific barcodes. Authors' methods: Clonotypes per individual ranged from about 85,000 to nearly 500,000. Each CDR3 protein gets one entry after TCRdb re-called the 5' RACE reads with MiXCR. The authors' filters were not applied to this entry. The repertoire holds around 380,000 distinct CDR3 sequences, with 28% as singletons. About this clonotype itself: What it recognizes is unknown. A read error may be the cause here, since a much bigger clone is one base away.

The source is a woman aged 18 to 49 in good health. Sequencing input: PBMCs. The V call is TRBV10-1, the J call TRBJ1-1; no clear D. The CDR3 DNA is TGCGCCAGCAGTGAGTCGACGGGCTACACTGAAGCTTTCTTT. Its translation: CASSESTGYTEAFF.